This T cell receptor beta chain emerged from a study of neoadjuvant nivolumab and ipilimumab in lung cancer. Only in-frame clones appear in the TCRdb table, and some are missing; sequencing was by immunoSEQ multiplex PCR. In the table there are about 20,000 clones, 75% to 85% of which are singletons. This clone was seen once. Germline trimming cut 5 bases from V and 4 bases from J; bases unmatched to any gene: 3. The germline gives CDR1 ENHRY, CDR2 SYGVKD. This CDR3 is built from 13 residues. This chain connects TRBV10-3 to TRBJ2-7; TRBD1 aligns across 9 bases. This receptor was identified in an adult with non-small cell lung cancer. The specimen was tumor tissue, collected after neoadjuvant nivolumab, alone or with ipilimumab, at or shortly before surgery. For the CDR3, the DNA is TGTGCCATCAGTATGGGACAGGGATACGAGCAGTACTTC. The encoded protein is CAISMGQGYEQYF.